The 15 T cell receptor beta chains below come from one sample, sequenced in a study of blood T cells in healthy people across ages. PCR was performed a second time for about 6 to 12 cycles using a sample-barcoded 5' primer and a J-beta primer mix. Each CDR3 protein gets one entry after TCRdb re-called the 5' RACE reads with MiXCR. The table lists almost 1 million distinct CDR3 sequences, around 54% of them singletons. Sequences were obtained from blood. All receptors come from a woman in her sixties or seventies in good health.

With respect to this clonotype: A junction boundary mismatches the germline segment, possibly from a read error. The J gene is TRBJ1-5, the V gene TRBV30; 10 nucleotides agree with TRBD1. From germline, CDR1 is GTSNPN and CDR2 SVGIG (reference sequence). The CDR3 has 15 residues. In DNA form, the CDR3 reads TGTGCCCGGAGTGTACTGGGACAGGGGAGCCAGCCCCAGCATTTT. Amino acid sequence: CARSVLGQGSQPQHF.

The V call is TRBV29-1, the J call TRBJ2-1; D is ambiguous. This CDR3 contains 14 residues. Germline values: CDR1 SQVTM, CDR2 ANQGSEA. V lost 2 bases and J 6 bases, leaving 14 bases between the germline ends. The CDR3 spells CSVETARSGNEQFF. For the CDR3, the DNA is TGCAGCGTTGAAACGGCTCGGTCAGGCAATGAGCAGTTCTTC.

The genes are TRBV12-3 or TRBV12-4 and TRBJ2-7; TRBD1 agrees at 9 bases. This CDR3 has 15 residues. V dropped 5 bases and J dropped 7; count of bases not matched to a gene: 12. The CDR3 is CASSATTGGFREQYF. The CDR3 DNA is TGTGCCAGCAGTGCCACGACAGGGGGGTTTCGGGAGCAGTACTTC.

This clonotype was seen just once. The chain joins TRBV27 to TRBJ2-7; 10 nucleotides match TRBD2. Trimming removed 5 bases from V and 2 bases from J; junction bases left unmatched: 9. Germline loops: CDR1 MNHEY, CDR2 SMNVEV (reference sequence). The CDR3 is 16 amino acids. The DNA for the CDR3 is TGTGCCAGCAGTACCCTAGCGGGAGCGGTTCCCTACGAGCAGTACTTC. Its translation is CASSTLAGAVPYEQYF.

The rearrangement links TRBV18 to TRBJ2-3, with a tentative D call TRBD2 (5 bases). V was clipped by 4 bases and J by 2 bases, with 13 bases between them. CDR3 length: 15 residues. Germline CDR1 is KGHSH and CDR2 is LQKENI. The CDR3 coding sequence is TGTGCCAGCTCACGGGGAGTTGGCCCCACAGATACGCAGTATTTT. Residues: CASSRGVGPTDTQYF. The full variable domain, completed using reference TRBV18 and TRBJ2-3, is NAGVMQNPRHLVRRRGQEARLRCSPMKGHSHVYWYRQLPEEGLKFMVYLQKENIIDESGMPKERFSAEFPKEGPSILRIQQVVRGDSAAYFCASSRGVGPTDTQYFGPGTRLTVL.

This clonotype was found a few times. V gene TRBV6-5 combines with J gene TRBJ1-6, with 8 nucleotides matching TRBD1. The germline V gene has CDR1 MNHEY and CDR2 SVGAGI. V lost 1 base and J lost 1; bases outside the gene matches: 12. CDR3 length: 20 residues. The CDR3 sequence: CASSYFEPTGALSYNSPLHF. The DNA for the CDR3 is TGTGCCAGCAGTTACTTTGAACCGACAGGGGCTTTATCCTATAATTCACCCCTCCACTTT.

The V call is TRBV12-3 or TRBV12-4, the J call TRBJ2-7; 9 bases align to TRBD1. V shed 7 bases, J shed 3 bases, and the junction held 10 bases outside the gene matches. The CDR3 sequence is 15 residues long. Here the CDR3 DNA reads TGTGCCAGCACCGCCGGAGGGACAGGGATCTACGAGCAGTACTTC. It encodes CASTAGGTGIYEQYF.

The V gene is TRBV20-1, the J gene TRBJ2-1; 8 nucleotides match TRBD2. The J call is in doubt because the DNA end fits TRBJ2-7 better. CDR1 is DFQATT and CDR2 is SNEGSKA in the germline V gene (reference sequence). There are 12 residues in the CDR3. DNA of the CDR3: TGCAGTGCCCAAACTAGCGGACATAAGCAGTACTTC. The encoded protein is CSAQTSGHKQYF.

This clonotype was counted between two and nine times. The rearrangement joins TRBV12-3 or TRBV12-4 to TRBJ1-5; the D is unclear. Deletions cut 3 bases from V and 0 bases from J, with 15 bases between. The CDR3 has 17 amino acids. The CDR3 region has the DNA TGTGCCAGCAGTTTGGTCGGAGGGTTTTATAGCAATCAGCCCCAGCATTTT. Translating gives CASSLVGGFYSNQPQHF.

This clonotype was detected only a few times. The chain has TRBV20-1 and TRBJ2-1; 7 bases line up with TRBD1. The CDR3 length is 14 residues. The germline V gene has CDR1 DFQATT and CDR2 SNEGSKA (reference sequence). V shed 2 bases and J 8 bases; nucleotides not matched to a gene: 9. The DNA of the CDR3 is TGCAGTGCTAGAACCCCGAGAGGACAGGATGAGCAGTTCTTC. The encoded protein is CSARTPRGQDEQFF.

The chain employs TRBV28 and TRBJ2-7, with TRBD2 matching over 7 bases. Germline V gives CDR1 MDHEN, CDR2 SYDVKM. The ends lost 6 bases at V and 2 bases at J; junction bases unmatched: 10. CDR3 length: 15 residues. CDR3 DNA: TGTGCCAGCAGCCCTACTAGCGCCGTTACCTACGAGCAGTACTTC. Residues: CASSPTSAVTYEQYF.

The V call is TRBV11-3, the J call TRBJ2-4, with 7 bases aligning to TRBD1. The last part of the DNA fits TRBJ2-7 better; the J call may be wrong. Germline loops: CDR1 SGHNT, CDR2 YENEEA. This CDR3 contains 12 residues. In DNA form, the CDR3 reads TGTGCCAGCAGCACCCGGGACAGCGAGCAGTACTTC. Residues: CASSTRDSEQYF.

This chain links TRBV7-2 with TRBJ2-3; the D gene is possibly TRBD2 (6 bases). The germline gives CDR1 SGHTA, CDR2 FQGNSA. The CDR3 has 15 residues. Trimming shortened V by 5 bases and J by 7 bases, and 19 bases separated the two germline ends. The CDR3: CASSPTGTEQYTQYF. The CDR3 coding sequence is TGTGCCAGCAGCCCTACCGGGACTGAACAATATACGCAGTATTTT. Using reference TRBV7-2 and TRBJ2-3 for the parts outside the CDR3, the full variable domain is GAGVSQSPSNKVTEKGKDVELRCDPISGHTALYWYRQSLGQGLEFLIYFQGNSAPDKSGLPSDRFSAERTGGSVSTLTIQRTQQEDSAVYLCASSPTGTEQYTQYFGPGTRLTVL.

The chain combines TRBV20-1 with TRBJ1-1, with unresolved D. This CDR3 is built from 11 residues. V was shortened by 2 bases and J by 5 bases, with 6 bases between the two germline ends. The germline gives CDR1 DFQATT, CDR2 SNEGSKA (reference sequence). CDR3 sequence reads: CSARPMTEAFF. DNA of the CDR3: TGCAGTGCTAGACCAATGACTGAAGCTTTCTTT.

This clonotype was detected a few times. One end of the junction does not line up with germline, which may come from a read error. The CDR3 region is CAGSGSTDTQYF. The CDR3 bases are TGTGCCGGCAGCGGGAGCACAGATACGCAGTATTTT. The chain carries TRBV9 and TRBJ2-3; D is perhaps TRBD2 (6 bases). The germline V gene has CDR1 SGDLS and CDR2 YYNGEE. The CDR3 spans 12 residues. Full variable domain (outside the CDR3, taken from reference TRBV9 and TRBJ2-3): DSGVTQTPKHLITATGQRVTLRCSPRSGDLSVYWYQQSLDQGLQFLIQYYNGEERAKGNILERFSAQQFPDLHSELNLSSLELGDSALYFCAGSGSTDTQYFGPGTRLTVL.